One sample yielded the 13 T cell receptor beta chains listed below, sequenced in a study of early T cells in non-severe SARS-CoV-2 infection (dated by TCRdb to about 2021). Libraries were constructed by 5' RACE. TCRdb lists the instrument as NextSeq 500. In TCRdb, the public reads were trimmed at Q25 with fastp and aligned with MiXCR, with productive beta chains retained. Each CDR3 protein gets just one entry, which takes the most common genes and DNA from the rows behind it. Counted in this sample were about 52,000 distinct CDR3 sequences; approximately 11% of them appeared once. 13% of the sample lies in the top ten. Input material: whole blood. These receptors were collected from an adult who was a healthcare worker with PCR-confirmed SARS-CoV-2 infection or an uninfected control (not recorded which).

This rearrangement joins TRBV4-3 to TRBJ1-2, with D tentatively TRBD1 (6 bases). From germline, CDR1 is LGHNA and CDR2 YSLEER. V shed 6 bases and J shed 8 bases, with 13 bases lying between them. The CDR3 totals 12 residues. CDR3 in amino acids: CASSQQGEGYTF. The CDR3 DNA reads as TGCGCCAGCAGTCAACAGGGTGAAGGCTACACCTTC.

This clonotype was counted at least ten times. The chain combines TRBV7-9 with TRBJ2-3; 10 positions agree with TRBD2. CDR3 length equals 20 residues. Looked up from germline, CDR1 is SEHNR and CDR2 is FQNEAQ (reference sequence). Trimming took 5 bases from V and 0 from J; bases not matched to a gene: 17. The CDR3 DNA reads TGTGCCAGCAGCCCCGGGACTAGCGTCCCCGACCCGATTAGCACAGATACGCAGTATTTT. It is translated as CASSPGTSVPDPISTDTQYF.

This clonotype was seen ten or more times. The V and J genes are TRBV4-2 and TRBJ1-2; 7 nucleotides match TRBD1. The CDR3 contains 15 residues. Germline CDR1 reads LGHNA; CDR2 reads YNFKEQ. J lost 8 bases, V lost 3 bases, and 12 bases had no gene match. CDR3 residues: CASSQGMTGLAGYTF. CDR3 coding DNA: TGTGCCAGCAGCCAGGGGATGACAGGGTTGGCAGGCTACACCTTC.

Only a few counts were recorded for this clonotype. This chain uses TRBV20-1 with TRBJ1-6; no reliable D call. The CDR3 consists of 15 residues. V was shortened by 3 bases and J by 0 bases, with 9 bases between the two germline ends. CDR1 is DFQATT, CDR2 SNEGSKA, per germline (reference sequence). The CDR3 reads CSARQRSSYNSPLHF. The DNA of the CDR3 is TGCAGTGCTAGGCAAAGGAGCTCCTATAATTCACCCCTCCACTTT.

There are a few counts of this clonotype. The J gene is TRBJ2-2, the V gene TRBV6-5, with unresolved D. The CDR3 contains 14 residues. Trimming removed 2 bases from V and 4 bases from J, with 8 bases in between. Germline lookup yields CDR1 MNHEY and CDR2 SVGAGI. The CDR3 spells CASSYQGFTGELFF. The CDR3 nucleotides are TGTGCCAGCAGTTACCAAGGGTTCACCGGGGAGCTGTTTTTT.

This clonotype was observed a handful of times. A junction end diverges from the germline sequence, so it may reflect a read error. CDR3 sequence (DNA): TGTGCTAGCAGCTTGATACTGAACACTGAAGCTTTCTTT. Protein sequence: CASSLILNTEAFF. The chain is built from TRBV7-7 and TRBJ1-1; no firm D call. The germline V gene has CDR1 SSHAT and CDR2 FNYEAQ (reference sequence). The CDR3 has 13 amino acids.

The chain couples TRBV7-9 to TRBJ1-4; D gene unclear. The CDR3 sequence is 12 residues long. Trimming removed 5 bases from V and 8 bases from J, with 9 bases in between. The germline V gene has CDR1 SEHNR and CDR2 FQNEAQ (reference sequence). CDR3 amino acids: CASSPEGEKLFF. In DNA, the CDR3 is TGTGCCAGCAGCCCAGAGGGCGAAAAACTGTTTTTT.

This clonotype has a count of ten or more. Sequence at one end of the junction differs from germline and may be a read error. The chain uses TRBV4-1 and TRBJ2-7; 7 nucleotides agree with TRBD1. Germline V gives CDR1 MGHRA, CDR2 YSYEKL. The CDR3 has 13 residues. The CDR3 region has the DNA TGCGCCAGCAGACGGACAGGTTCCTCCGAGCAGTACTTC. Amino acid sequence: CASRRTGSSEQYF.

This clonotype has ten or more counts. V is TRBV7-2 and J is TRBJ2-3, with 12 positions matching TRBD2. CDR3 size: 16 residues. V lost 1 base, J lost 3 bases, and 2 bases stayed unmatched. CDR1 and CDR2 from the germline V gene are SGHTA and FQGNSA. Here the CDR3 reads CASSLGLAGVTDTQYF. The CDR3 nucleotides are TGTGCCAGCAGCTTAGGACTAGCGGGGGTGACAGATACGCAGTATTTT.

This clonotype was seen only a few times. This chain links TRBV7-2 with TRBJ2-7; 8 bases are a match to TRBD1. CDR1 SGHTA and CDR2 FQGNSA come from the germline V gene. CDR3 length equals 14 residues. Trimming cost V 5 bases and J 6 bases; bases outside gene matches: 9. This CDR3 reads CASSPDWTGSEQYF. The CDR3, as DNA: TGTGCCAGCAGCCCTGACTGGACAGGGAGCGAGCAGTACTTC.

J is TRBJ2-1 and V is TRBV6-6; TRBD1 aligns across 11 bases. V was clipped by 7 bases and J by 6 bases; unmatched bases: 8. Germline V gene data show CDR1 as MNHNY and CDR2 as SVGAGI (reference sequence). CDR3 size: 15 residues. CDR3 sequence: CASKPGQGAINEQFF. DNA of the CDR3: TGTGCCAGCAAACCCGGACAGGGGGCCATCAATGAGCAGTTCTTC.

This clonotype was seen repeatedly, ten times or more. The chain couples TRBV6-5 to TRBJ2-3, with TRBD2 matching 10 bases. The length of the CDR3 is 18 residues. The germline V gene encodes CDR1 MNHEY and CDR2 SVGAGI. With V trimmed by 4 bases and J by 7 bases, 17 bases remained unmatched. CDR3 bases: TGTGCCAGCAGTTCCCGGGGAATAGCGGGAGGACTAACAAATACGCAGTATTTT. It specifies CASSSRGIAGGLTNTQYF.

This clonotype has a count of ten or more. The chain recombines TRBV11-2 with TRBJ1-1, with a possible D match to TRBD1 (6 bases). Germline CDR1 reads SGHAT; CDR2 reads FQNNGV. CDR3 length equals 12 residues. The V and J ends lost 2 bases and 5 bases respectively, with 6 bases between them. The CDR3 protein is CASSLQGTEAFF. The CDR3 nucleotides are TGTGCCAGCAGCTTACAGGGGACTGAAGCTTTCTTT.